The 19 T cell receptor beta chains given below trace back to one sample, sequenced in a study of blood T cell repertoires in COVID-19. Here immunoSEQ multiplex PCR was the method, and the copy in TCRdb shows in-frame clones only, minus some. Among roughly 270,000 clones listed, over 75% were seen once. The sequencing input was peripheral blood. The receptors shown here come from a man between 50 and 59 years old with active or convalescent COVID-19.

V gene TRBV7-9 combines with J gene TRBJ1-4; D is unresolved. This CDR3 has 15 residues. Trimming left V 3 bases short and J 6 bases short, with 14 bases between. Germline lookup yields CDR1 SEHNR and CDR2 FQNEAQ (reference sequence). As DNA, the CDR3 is TGTGCCAGCAGCTTTCCACCCGACCGGGATGAAAAACTGTTTTTT. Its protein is CASSFPPDRDEKLFF. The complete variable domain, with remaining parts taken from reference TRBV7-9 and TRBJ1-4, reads DTGVSQNPRHKITKRGQNVTFRCDPISEHNRLYWYRQTLGQGPEFLTYFQNEAQLEKSRLLSDRFSAERPKGSFSTLEIQRTEQGDSAMYLCASSFPPDRDEKLFFGSGTQLSVL.

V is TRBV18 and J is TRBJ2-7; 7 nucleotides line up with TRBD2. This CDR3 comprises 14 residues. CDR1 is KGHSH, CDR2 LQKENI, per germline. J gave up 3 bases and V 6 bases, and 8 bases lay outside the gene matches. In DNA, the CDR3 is TGTGCCAGCTCGTCCCTTGGGGGGGACTACGAGCAGTACTTC. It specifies CASSSLGGDYEQYF. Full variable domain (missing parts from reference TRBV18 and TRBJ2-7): NAGVMQNPRHLVRRRGQEARLRCSPMKGHSHVYWYRQLPEEGLKFMVYLQKENIIDESGMPKERFSAEFPKEGPSILRIQQVVRGDSAAYFCASSSLGGDYEQYFGPGTRLTVT.

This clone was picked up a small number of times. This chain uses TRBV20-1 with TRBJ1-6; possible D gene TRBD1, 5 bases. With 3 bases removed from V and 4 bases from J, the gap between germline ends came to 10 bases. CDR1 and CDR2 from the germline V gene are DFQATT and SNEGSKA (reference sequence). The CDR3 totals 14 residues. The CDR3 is CSASGGVYNSPLHF. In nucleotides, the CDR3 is TGCAGTGCTAGTGGGGGGGTTTATAATTCACCCCTCCACTTT.

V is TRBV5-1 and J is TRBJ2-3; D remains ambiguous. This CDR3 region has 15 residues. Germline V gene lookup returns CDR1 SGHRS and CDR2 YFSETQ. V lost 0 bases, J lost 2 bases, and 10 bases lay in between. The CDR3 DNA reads TGCGCCAGCAGCTTGGGTAATGTTTACACAGATACGCAGTATTTT. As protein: CASSLGNVYTDTQYF.

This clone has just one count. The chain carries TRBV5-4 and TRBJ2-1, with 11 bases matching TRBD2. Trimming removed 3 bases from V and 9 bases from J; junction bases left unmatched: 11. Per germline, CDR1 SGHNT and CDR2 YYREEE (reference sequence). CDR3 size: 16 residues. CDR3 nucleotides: TGTGCCAGCAGCTCCAGTTTGCTAGCGGGAGGCAGTGAGCAGTTCTTC. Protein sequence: CASSSSLLAGGSEQFF.

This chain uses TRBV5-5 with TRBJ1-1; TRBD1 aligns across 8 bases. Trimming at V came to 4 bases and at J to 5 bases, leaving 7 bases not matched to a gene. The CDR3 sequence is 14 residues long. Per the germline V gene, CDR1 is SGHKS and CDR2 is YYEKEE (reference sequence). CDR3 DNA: TGTGCCAGCAGCCCTCCGACAGGGGTGACTGAAGCTTTCTTT. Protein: CASSPPTGVTEAFF. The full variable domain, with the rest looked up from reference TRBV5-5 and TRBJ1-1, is DAGVTQSPTHLIKTRGQQVTLRCSPISGHKSVSWYQQVLGQGPQFIFQYYEKEERGRGNFPDRFSARQFPNYSSELNVNALLLGDSALYLCASSPPTGVTEAFFGQGTRLTVV.

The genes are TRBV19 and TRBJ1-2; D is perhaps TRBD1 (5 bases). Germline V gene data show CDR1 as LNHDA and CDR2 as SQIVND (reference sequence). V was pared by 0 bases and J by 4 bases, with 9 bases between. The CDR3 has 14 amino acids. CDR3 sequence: CASSIDETAYGYTF. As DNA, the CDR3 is TGTGCCAGTAGTATAGATGAGACAGCCTATGGCTACACCTTC.

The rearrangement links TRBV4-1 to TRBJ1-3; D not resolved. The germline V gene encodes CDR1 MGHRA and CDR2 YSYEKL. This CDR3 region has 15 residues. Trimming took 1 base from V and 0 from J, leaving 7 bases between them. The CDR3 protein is CASSQGGYSGNTIYF. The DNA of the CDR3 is TGCGCCAGCAGCCAAGGCGGTTACTCTGGAAACACCATATATTTT.

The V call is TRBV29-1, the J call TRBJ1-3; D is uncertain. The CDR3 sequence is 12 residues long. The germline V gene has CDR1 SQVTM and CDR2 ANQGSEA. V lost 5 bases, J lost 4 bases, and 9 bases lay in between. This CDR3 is CSVQQSGNTIYF. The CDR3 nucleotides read TGCAGCGTTCAACAGTCAGGAAACACCATATATTTT.

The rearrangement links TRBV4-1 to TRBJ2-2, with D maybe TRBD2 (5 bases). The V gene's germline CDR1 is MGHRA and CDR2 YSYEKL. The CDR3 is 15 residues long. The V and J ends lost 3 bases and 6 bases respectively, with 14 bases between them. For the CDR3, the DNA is TGCGCCAGCAGCCACGCTAGCTATCGATCCGGGGAGCTGTTTTTT. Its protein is CASSHASYRSGELFF.

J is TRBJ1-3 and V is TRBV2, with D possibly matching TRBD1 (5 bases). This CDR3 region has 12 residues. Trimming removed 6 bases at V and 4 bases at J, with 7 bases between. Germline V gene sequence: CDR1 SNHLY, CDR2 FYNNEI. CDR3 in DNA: TGTGCCAGCAGGGGGCCCGGAAACACCATATATTTT. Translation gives CASRGPGNTIYF.

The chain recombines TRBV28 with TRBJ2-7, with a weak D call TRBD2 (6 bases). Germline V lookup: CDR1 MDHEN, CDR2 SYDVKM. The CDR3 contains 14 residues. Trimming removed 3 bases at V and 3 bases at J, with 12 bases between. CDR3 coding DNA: TGTGCCAGCAGTTTGATAGGGGAGGACTACGAGCAGTACTTC. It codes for CASSLIGEDYEQYF.

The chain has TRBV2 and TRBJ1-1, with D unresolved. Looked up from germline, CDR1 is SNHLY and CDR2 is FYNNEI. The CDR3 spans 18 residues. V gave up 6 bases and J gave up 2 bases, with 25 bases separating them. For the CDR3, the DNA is TGTGCCAGCAGGGTCGAGGGAGGGCCCAGCCCCGTTAACACTGAAGCTTTCTTT. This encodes CASRVEGGPSPVNTEAFF.

The CDR3 nucleotides are TGTGCCACCACTTCCGACTCCTTCAGCACAGATACGCAGTATTTT. Its translation is CATTSDSFSTDTQYF. V gene TRBV15 combines with J gene TRBJ2-3; D not resolved. Germline CDR1 is LNHNV and CDR2 is YYDKDF (reference sequence). This CDR3 spans 15 amino acids. V was trimmed by 7 bases and J by 0 bases, leaving 14 bases between them. The complete variable domain, with remaining parts taken from reference TRBV15 and TRBJ2-3, reads DAMVIQNPRYQVTQFGKPVTLSCSQTLNHNVMYWYQQKSSQAPKLLFHYYDKDFNNEADTPDNFQSRRPNTSFCFLDIRSPGLGDTAMYLCATTSDSFSTDTQYFGPGTRLTVL.

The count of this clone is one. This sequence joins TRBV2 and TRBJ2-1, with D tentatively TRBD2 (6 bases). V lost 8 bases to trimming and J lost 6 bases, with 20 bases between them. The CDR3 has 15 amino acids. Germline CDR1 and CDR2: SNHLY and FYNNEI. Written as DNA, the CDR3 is TGTGCCAGCGGAGGGATAGCGGCTACTAGCAATGAGCAGTTCTTC. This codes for CASGGIAATSNEQFF.

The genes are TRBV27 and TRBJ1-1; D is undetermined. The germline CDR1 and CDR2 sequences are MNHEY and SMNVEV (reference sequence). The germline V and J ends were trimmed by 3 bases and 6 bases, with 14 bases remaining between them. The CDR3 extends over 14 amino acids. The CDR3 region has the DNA TGTGCCAGCAGTTTGAGTCAGGTTCCGGCTGAAGCTTTCTTT. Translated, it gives CASSLSQVPAEAFF.

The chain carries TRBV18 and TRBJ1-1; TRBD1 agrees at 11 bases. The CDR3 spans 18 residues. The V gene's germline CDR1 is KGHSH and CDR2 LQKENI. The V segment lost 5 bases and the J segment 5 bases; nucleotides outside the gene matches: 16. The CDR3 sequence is CASSTGTGGSSGGTEAFF. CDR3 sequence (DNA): TGTGCCAGCTCAACCGGGACAGGGGGTAGTTCAGGCGGAACTGAAGCTTTCTTT.

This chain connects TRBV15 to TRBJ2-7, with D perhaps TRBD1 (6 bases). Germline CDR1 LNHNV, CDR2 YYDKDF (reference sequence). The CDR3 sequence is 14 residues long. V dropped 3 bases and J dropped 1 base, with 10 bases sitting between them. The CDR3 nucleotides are TGTGCCACCAGCAGCGGGACATTTTCCTACGAGCAGTACTTC. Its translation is CATSSGTFSYEQYF.

The DNA for the CDR3 is TGTGCCAGTACGAGGGACAGTGGTATCACTGAAGCTTTCTTT. It translates to CASTRDSGITEAFF. The chain has TRBV19 and TRBJ1-1; 7 bases are shared with TRBD1. Trimming cost V 7 bases and J 4 bases; bases outside gene matches: 9. Germline V gene lookup returns CDR1 LNHDA and CDR2 SQIVND (reference sequence). The CDR3 extends over 14 amino acids.